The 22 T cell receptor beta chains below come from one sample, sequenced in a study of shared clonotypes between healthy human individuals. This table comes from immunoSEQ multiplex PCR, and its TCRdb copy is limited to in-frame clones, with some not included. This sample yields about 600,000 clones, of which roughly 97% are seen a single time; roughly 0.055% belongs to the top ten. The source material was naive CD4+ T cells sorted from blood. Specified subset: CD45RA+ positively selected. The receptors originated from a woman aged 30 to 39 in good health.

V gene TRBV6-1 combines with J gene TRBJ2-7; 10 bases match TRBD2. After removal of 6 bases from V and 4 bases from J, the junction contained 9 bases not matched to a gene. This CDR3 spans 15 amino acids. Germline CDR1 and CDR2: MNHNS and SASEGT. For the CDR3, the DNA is TGTGCCAGCAGGGCAGCCCTAGCGGGAGCGTACGAGCAGTACTTC. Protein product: CASRAALAGAYEQYF.

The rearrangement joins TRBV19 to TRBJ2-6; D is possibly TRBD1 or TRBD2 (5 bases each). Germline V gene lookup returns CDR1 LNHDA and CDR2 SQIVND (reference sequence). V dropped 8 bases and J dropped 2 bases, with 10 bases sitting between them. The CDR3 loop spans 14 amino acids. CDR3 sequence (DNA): TGTGCCAGTCGGGGCCACGCTGGGGCCAACGTCCTGACTTTC. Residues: CASRGHAGANVLTF.

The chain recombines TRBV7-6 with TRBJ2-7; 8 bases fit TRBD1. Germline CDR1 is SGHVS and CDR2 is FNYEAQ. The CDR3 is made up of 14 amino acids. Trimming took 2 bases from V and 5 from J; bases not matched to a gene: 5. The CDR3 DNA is TGTGCCAGCAGCTTAAGGGGACAGGCCCACGAGCAGTACTTC. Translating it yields CASSLRGQAHEQYF.

For the CDR3, the DNA is TGTGCCAGCTCACCGGAGCTATCGTCCCACGAGCAGTACTTC. Amino acid sequence: CASSPELSSHEQYF. The chain couples TRBV18 to TRBJ2-7, with D unclear. V shed 3 bases and J shed 5 bases, with 14 bases lying between them. Germline V gene lookup returns CDR1 KGHSH and CDR2 LQKENI. The CDR3 runs to 14 residues.

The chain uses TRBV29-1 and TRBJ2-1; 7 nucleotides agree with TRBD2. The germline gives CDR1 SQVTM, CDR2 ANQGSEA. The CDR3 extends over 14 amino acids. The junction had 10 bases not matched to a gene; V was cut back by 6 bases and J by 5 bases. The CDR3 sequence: CSVASGLRNNEQFF. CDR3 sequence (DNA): TGCAGCGTAGCATCGGGACTAAGAAACAATGAGCAGTTCTTC.

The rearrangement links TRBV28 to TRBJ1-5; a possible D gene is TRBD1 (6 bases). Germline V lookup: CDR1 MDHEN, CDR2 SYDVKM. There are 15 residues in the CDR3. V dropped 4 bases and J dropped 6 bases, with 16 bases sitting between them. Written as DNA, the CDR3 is TGTGCCAGCAGTTCACCACAGGGATGGAGTCAGCCCCAGCATTTT. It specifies CASSSPQGWSQPQHF.

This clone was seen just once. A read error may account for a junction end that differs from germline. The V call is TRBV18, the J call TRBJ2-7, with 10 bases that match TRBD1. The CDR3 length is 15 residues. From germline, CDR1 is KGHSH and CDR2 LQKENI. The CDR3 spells CASSTPGQGTYEQYF. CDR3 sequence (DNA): TGTGCCAGCTCAACACCGGGACAGGGGACCTACGAGCAGTACTTC.

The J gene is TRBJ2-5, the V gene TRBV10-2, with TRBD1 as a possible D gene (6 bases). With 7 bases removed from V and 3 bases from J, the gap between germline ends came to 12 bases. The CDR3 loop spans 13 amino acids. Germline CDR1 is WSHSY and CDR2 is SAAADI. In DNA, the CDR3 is TGCGCCAGCATGTCCAGGGGAAAAGAGACCCAGTACTTC. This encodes CASMSRGKETQYF.

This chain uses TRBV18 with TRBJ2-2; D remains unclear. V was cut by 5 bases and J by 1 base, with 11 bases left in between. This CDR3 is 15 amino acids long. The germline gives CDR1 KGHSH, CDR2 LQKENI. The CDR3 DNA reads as TGTGCCAGCTCAATCTCGGCGAGGAACACCGGGGAGCTGTTTTTT. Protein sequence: CASSISARNTGELFF.

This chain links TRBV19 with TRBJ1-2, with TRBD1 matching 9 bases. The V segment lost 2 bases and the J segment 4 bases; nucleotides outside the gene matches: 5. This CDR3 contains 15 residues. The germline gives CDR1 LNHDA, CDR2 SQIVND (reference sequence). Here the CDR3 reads CASSIPRQGGYGYTF. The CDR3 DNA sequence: TGTGCCAGTAGTATACCCCGACAGGGGGGCTATGGCTACACCTTC.

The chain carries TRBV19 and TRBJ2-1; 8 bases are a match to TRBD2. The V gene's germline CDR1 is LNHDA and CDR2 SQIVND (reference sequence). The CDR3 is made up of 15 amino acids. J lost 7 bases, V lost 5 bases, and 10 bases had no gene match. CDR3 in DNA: TGTGCCAGTAGTCTAGGGACTAGATCGAGAAATGAGCAGTTCTTC. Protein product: CASSLGTRSRNEQFF. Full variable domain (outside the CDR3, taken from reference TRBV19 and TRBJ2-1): DGGITQSPKYLFRKEGQNVTLSCEQNLNHDAMYWYRQDPGQGLRLIYYSQIVNDFQKGDIAEGYSVSREKKESFPLTVTSAQKNPTAFYLCASSLGTRSRNEQFFGPGTRLTVL.

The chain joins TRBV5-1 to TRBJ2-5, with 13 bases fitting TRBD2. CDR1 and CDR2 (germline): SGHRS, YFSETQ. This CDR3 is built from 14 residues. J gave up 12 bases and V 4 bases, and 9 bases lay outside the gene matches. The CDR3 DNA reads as TGCGCCAGCAGCGAGGGACTAGCGGGATCTATTAAGTACTTC. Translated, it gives CASSEGLAGSIKYF.

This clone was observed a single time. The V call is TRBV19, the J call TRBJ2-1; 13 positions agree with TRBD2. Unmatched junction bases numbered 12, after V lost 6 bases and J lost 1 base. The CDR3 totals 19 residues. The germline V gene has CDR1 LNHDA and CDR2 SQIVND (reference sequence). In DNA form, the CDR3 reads TGTGCCAGTAGACCCTCGTGGACTAGCGGGAGTCTGTCCTACAATGAGCAGTTCTTC. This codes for CASRPSWTSGSLSYNEQFF.

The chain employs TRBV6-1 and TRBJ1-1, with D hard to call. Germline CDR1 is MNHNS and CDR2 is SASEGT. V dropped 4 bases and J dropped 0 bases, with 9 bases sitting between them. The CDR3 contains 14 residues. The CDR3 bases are TGTGCCAGCAGTGGGGTGCTCATGAACACTGAAGCTTTCTTT. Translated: CASSGVLMNTEAFF.

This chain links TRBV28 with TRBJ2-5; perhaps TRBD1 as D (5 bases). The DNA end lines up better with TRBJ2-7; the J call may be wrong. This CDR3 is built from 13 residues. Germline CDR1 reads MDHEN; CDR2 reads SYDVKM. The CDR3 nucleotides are TGTGCCAGCAGGCCCCAGGGCACCTACGAGCAGTACTTC. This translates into CASRPQGTYEQYF.

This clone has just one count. The CDR3 bases are TGTGCCAGTAGTATGGGCAGTCGGGAAGAGACCCAGTACTTC. Protein sequence: CASSMGSREETQYF. The chain recombines TRBV19 with TRBJ2-5; D ambiguous. In germline, CDR1 is LNHDA, CDR2 SQIVND (reference sequence). Deletions cut 3 bases from V and 3 bases from J, with 11 bases between. The CDR3 spans 14 residues.

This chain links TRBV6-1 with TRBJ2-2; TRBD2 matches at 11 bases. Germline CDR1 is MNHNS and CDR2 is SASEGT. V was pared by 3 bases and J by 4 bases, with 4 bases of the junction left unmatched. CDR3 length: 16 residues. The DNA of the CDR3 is TGTGCCAGCAGTGATTTAGCGGGAGGGGTCACCGGGGAGCTGTTTTTT. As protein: CASSDLAGGVTGELFF.

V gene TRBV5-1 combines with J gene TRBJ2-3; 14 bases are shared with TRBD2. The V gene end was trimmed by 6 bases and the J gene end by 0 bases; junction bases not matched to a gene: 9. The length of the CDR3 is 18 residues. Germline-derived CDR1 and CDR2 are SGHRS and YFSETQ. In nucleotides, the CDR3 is TGCGCCAGCAAACGCGGGGGACTAGCGGGAGCTAGCACAGATACGCAGTATTTT. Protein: CASKRGGLAGASTDTQYF.

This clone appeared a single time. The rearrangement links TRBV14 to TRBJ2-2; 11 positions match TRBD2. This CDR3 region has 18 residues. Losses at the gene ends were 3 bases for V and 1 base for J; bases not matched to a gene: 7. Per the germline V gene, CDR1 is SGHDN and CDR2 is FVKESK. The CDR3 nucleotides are TGTGCCAGCAGCCATTTGTATGGGACTAGCGGGAACACCGGGGAGCTGTTTTTT. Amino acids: CASSHLYGTSGNTGELFF.

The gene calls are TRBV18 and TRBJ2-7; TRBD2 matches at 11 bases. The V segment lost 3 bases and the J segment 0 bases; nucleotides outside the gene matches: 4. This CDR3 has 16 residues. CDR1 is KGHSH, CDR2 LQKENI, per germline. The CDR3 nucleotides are TGTGCCAGCTCACCCTTAGCGGGAGGGCCCTCCTACGAGCAGTACTTC. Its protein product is CASSPLAGGPSYEQYF.

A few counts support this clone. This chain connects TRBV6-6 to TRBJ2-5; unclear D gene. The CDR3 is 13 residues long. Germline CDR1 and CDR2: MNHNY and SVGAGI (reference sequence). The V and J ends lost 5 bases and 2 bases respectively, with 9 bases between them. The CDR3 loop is CASSQTEQETQYF. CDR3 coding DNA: TGTGCCAGCAGTCAGACGGAACAAGAGACCCAGTACTTC.

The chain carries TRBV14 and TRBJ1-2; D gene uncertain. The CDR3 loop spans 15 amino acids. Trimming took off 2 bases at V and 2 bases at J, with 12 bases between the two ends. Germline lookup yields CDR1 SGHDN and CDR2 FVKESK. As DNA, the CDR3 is TGTGCCAGCAGCCAAAGCGGTGGGCGGAACTATGGCTACACCTTC. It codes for CASSQSGGRNYGYTF.